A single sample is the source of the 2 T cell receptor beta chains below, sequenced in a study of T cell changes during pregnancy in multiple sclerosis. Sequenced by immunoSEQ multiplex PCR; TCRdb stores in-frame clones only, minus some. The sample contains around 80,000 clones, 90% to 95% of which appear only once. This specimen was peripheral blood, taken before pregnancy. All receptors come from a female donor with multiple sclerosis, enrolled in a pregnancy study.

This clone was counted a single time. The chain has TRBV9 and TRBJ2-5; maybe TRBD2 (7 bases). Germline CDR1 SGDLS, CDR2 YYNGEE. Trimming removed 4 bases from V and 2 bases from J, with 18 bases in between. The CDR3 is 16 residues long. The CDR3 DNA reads TGTGCCAGCAGCAAAGGGGGGGGCCTACCTCAAGAGACCCAGTACTTC. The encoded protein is CASSKGGGLPQETQYF.

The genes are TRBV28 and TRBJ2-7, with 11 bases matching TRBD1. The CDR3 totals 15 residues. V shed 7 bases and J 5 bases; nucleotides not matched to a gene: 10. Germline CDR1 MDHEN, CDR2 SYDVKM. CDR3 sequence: CASTQGGQGDNEQYF. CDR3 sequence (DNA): TGTGCCAGCACCCAAGGGGGACAGGGGGACAACGAGCAGTACTTC.